Included here is one T cell receptor (beta chain) sequence, with context. The target antigen is unknown. 13 Jbeta primers and 60 Vbeta primers were used for the PCR. Produced via immunoSEQ multiplex PCR; TCRdb's table is partial and in-frame only. The sample totals 150,000 to 200,000 clones. The CDR3 runs 13 residues. J was trimmed by 6 bases and V by 2 bases; bases with no gene match: 2. Per germline, CDR1 SGHRS and CDR2 YFSETQ. The source of the sample is a study of cytomegalovirus exposure and HLA in healthy donors. Study results and limitations: Specificity for CMV antigens was confirmed in vitro for a few of the CMV-associated chains.

This sequence originates from a woman aged 18 to 35 in good health and CMV-seropositive. This chain joins TRBV5-1 and TRBJ2-1; 7 bases agree with TRBD1. The sample was PBMCs. CDR3 protein: CASSFGQANEQFF. CDR3 nucleotides: TGCGCCAGCAGCTTTGGACAGGCCAATGAGCAGTTCTTC.